The sequence of this T cell receptor (beta chain) was determined in a study of shared clonotypes between healthy human individuals. The V end lost 6 bases, the J end lost 0 bases, and 7 bases lay between the germline ends. CDR3 size: 13 residues. Germline V lookup: CDR1 SGDLS, CDR2 YYNGEE. Only CD45RO-negative cells positively selected for CCR7 counted as naive CD8 cells, so terminally differentiated effector memory CD45RA+ cells were excluded. This table comes from immunoSEQ multiplex PCR, and its TCRdb copy is limited to in-frame clones, with some not included. The data contain hundreds of thousands of clones, 95% to 97% of them singletons.

Sequenced sample: naive CD8+ T cells sorted from blood. This chain joins TRBV9 and TRBJ1-5, with D unresolved. This receptor was taken from a woman aged 30 to 39 in good health. Here the CDR3 DNA reads TGTGCCAGCAATAGGTATAGCAATCAGCCCCAGCATTTT. Translating it yields CASNRYSNQPQHF.